This T cell receptor beta chain derives from a study of cytomegalovirus exposure and HLA in healthy donors. Whole-study findings and limits: The investigators catalogued 164 TCR beta chains as cytomegalovirus-associated.

Germline V gives CDR1 SEHNR, CDR2 FQNEAQ (reference sequence). The CDR3 length is 14 residues. V was cut by 5 bases and J by 2 bases, with 10 bases left in between. Method: immunoSEQ multiplex PCR; TCRdb's copy keeps in-frame clones and lacks some. This table has 59,000 or so clones, about 88% appearing once. In the case of this clone: Its antigen is unknown.

The sample was PBMCs. The sequence was collected from a woman aged 18-30 years in good health and CMV-seronegative. The chain couples TRBV7-9 to TRBJ2-1; D is uncertain. CDR3 region: CASSPGSTYNEQFF. The DNA of the CDR3 is TGTGCCAGCAGCCCCGGTAGTACCTACAATGAGCAGTTCTTC.